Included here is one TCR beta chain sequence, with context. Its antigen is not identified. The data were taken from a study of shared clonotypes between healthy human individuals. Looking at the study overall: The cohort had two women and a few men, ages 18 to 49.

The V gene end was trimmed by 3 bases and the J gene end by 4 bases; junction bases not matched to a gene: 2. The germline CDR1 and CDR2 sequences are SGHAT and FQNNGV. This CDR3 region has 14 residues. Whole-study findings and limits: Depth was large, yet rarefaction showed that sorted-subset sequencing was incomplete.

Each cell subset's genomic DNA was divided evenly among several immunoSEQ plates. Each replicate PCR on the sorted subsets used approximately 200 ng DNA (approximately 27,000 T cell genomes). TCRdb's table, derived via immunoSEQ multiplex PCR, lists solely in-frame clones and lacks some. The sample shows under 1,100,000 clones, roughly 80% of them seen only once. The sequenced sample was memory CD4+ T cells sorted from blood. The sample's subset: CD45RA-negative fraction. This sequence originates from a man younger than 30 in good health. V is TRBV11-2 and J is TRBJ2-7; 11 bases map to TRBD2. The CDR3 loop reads CASSFTSGSYEQYF. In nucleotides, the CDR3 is TGTGCCAGCAGCTTTACTAGCGGGAGTTACGAGCAGTACTTC.